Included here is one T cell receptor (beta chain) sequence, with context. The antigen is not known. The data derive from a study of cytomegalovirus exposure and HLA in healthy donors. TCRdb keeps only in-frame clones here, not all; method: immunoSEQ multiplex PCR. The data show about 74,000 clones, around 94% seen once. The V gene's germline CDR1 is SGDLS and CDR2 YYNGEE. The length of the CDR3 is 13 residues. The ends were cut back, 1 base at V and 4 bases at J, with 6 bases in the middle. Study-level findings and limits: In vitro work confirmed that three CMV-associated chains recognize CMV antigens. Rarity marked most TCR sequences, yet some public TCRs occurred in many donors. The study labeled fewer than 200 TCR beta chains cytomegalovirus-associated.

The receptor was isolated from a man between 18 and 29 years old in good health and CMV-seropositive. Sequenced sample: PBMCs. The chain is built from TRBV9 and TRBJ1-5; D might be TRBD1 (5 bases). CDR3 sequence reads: CASSVRGNQPQHF. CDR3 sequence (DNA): TGTGCCAGCAGCGTAAGGGGTAATCAGCCCCAGCATTTT.